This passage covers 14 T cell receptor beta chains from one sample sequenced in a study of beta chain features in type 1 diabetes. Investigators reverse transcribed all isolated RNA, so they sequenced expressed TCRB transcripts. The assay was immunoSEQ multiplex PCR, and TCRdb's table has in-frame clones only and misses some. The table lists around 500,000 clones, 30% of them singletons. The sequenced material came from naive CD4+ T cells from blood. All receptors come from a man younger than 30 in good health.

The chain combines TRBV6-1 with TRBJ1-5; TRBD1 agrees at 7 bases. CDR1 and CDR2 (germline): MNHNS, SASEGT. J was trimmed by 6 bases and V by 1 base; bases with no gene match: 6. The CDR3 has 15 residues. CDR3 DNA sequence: TGTGCCAGCAGTGAAGTACCAGGGGGAGGTCAGCCCCAGCATTTT. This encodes CASSEVPGGGQPQHF.

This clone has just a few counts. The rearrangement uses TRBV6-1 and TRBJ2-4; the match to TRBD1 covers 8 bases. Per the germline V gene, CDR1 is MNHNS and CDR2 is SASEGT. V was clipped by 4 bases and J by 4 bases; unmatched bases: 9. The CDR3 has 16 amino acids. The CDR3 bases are TGTGCCAGCAGTGCAGCACCGGGACAGGCTAAAAACATTCAGTACTTC. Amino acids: CASSAAPGQAKNIQYF.

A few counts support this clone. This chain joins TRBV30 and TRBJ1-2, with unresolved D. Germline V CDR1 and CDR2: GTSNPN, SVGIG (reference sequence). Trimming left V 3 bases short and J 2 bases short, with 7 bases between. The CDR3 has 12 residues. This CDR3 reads CAWSQLNYGYTF. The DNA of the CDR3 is TGTGCCTGGAGCCAGCTCAACTATGGCTACACCTTC.

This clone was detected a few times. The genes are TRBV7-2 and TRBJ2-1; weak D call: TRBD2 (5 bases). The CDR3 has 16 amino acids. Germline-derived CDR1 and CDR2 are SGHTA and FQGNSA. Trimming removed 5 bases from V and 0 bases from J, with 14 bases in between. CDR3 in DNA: TGTGCCAGCAGCCCCGGTACTAGTTTCTCCTACAATGAGCAGTTCTTC. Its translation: CASSPGTSFSYNEQFF.

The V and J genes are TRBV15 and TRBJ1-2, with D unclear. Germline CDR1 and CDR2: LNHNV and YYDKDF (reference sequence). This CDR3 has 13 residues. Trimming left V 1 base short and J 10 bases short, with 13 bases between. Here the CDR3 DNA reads TGTGCCACCAGCAGAGGCCTCCGCCCTGCCTACACCTTC. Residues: CATSRGLRPAYTF.

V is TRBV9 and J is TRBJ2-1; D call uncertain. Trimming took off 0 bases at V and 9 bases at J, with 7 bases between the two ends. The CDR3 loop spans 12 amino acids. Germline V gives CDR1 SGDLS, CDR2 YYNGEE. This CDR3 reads CASSVALGEQFF. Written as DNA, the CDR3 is TGTGCCAGCAGCGTAGCTTTGGGTGAGCAGTTCTTC.

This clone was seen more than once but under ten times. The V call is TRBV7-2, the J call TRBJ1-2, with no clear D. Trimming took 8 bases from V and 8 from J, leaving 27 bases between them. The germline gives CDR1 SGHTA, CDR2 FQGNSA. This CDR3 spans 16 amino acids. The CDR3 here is CASSRPDLSPRVGYTF. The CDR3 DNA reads TGTGCCAGCTCCCGGCCAGATCTCAGCCCCCGGGTAGGCTACACCTTC.

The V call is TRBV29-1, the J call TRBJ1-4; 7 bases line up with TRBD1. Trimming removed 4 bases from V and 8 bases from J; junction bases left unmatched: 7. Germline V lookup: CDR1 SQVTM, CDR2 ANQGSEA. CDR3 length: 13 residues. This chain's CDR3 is CSVGGRGGEKLFF. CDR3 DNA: TGCAGCGTTGGAGGCAGGGGGGGCGAAAAACTGTTTTTT.

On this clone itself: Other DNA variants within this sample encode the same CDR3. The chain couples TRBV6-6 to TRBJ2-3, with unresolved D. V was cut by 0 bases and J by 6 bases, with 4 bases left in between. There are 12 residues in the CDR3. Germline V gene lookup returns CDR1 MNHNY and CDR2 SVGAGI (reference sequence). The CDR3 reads CASSYSGDTQYF. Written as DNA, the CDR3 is TGTGCCAGCAGTTACTCAGGCGATACGCAGTATTTT.

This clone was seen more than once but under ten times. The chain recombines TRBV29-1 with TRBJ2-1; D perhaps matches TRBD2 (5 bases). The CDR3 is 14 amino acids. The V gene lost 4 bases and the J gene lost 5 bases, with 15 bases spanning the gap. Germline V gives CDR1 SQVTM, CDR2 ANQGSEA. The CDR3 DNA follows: TGCAGCGTTGCAATAGGAGGAGGAAACAATGAGCAGTTCTTC. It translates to CSVAIGGGNNEQFF.

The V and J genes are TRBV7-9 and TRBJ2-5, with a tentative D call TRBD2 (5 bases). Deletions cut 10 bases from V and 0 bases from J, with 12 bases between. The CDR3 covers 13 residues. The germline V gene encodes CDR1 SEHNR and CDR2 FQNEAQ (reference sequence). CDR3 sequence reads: CAIEGGYQETQYF. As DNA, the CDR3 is TGTGCCATCGAAGGAGGATACCAAGAGACCCAGTACTTC.

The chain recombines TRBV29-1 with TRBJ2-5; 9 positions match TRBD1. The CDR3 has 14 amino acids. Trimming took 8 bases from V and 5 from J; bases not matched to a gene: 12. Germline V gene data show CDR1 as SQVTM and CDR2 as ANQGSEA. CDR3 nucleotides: TGCAGCTCGAACACAGGGGGCCGAAGGGAGACCCAGTACTTC. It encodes CSSNTGGRRETQYF.

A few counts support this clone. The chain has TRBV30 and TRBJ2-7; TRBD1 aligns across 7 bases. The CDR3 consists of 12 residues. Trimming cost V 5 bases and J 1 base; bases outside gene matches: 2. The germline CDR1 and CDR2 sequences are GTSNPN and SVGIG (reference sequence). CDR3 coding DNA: TGTGCCTGGGGGACAGAGTCCTACGAGCAGTACTTC. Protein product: CAWGTESYEQYF.

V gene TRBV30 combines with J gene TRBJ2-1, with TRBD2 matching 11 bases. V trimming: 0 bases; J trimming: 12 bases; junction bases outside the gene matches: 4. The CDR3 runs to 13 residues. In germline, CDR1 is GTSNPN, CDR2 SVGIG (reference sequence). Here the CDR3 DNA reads TGTGCCTGGAGTGTACTAGCGGGAGAGGCGCAGTTCTTC. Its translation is CAWSVLAGEAQFF.